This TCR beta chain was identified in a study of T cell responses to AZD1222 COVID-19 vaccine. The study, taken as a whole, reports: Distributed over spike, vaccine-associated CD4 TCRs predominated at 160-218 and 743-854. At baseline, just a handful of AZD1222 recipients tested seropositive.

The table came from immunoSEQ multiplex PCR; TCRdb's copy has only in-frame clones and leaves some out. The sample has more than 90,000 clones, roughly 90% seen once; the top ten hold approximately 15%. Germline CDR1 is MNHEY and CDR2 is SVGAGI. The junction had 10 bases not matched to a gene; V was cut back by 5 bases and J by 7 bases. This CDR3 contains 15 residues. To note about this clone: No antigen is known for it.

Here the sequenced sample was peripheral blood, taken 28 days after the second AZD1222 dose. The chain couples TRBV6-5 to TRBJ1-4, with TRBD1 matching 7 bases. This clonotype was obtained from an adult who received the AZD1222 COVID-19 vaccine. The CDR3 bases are TGTGCCAGCAGTCCCCGGGGGACAGTGGGTGAAAAACTGTTTTTT. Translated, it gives CASSPRGTVGEKLFF.